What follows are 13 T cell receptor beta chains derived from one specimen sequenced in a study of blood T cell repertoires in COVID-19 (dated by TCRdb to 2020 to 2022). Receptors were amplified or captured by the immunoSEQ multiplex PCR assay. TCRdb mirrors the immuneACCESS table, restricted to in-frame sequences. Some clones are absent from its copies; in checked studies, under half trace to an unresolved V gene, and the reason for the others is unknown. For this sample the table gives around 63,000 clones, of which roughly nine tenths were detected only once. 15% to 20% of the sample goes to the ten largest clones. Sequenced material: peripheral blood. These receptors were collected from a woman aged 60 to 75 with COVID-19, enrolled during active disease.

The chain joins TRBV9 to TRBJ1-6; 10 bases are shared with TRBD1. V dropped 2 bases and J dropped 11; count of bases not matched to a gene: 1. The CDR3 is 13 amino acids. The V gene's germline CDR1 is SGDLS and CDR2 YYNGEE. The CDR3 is CASSVGTGAPLHF. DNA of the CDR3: TGTGCCAGCAGCGTTGGGACAGGGGCACCCCTCCACTTT.

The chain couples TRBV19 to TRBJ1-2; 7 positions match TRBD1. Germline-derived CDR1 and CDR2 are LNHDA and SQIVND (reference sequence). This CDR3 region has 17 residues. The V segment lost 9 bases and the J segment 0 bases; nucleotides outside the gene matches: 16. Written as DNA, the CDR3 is TGTGCCAGCCGAATAACAGGGGTCACGGGTCCTAACTATGGCTACACCTTC. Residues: CASRITGVTGPNYGYTF.

The CDR3 protein is CASSLREQYF. In DNA form, the CDR3 reads TGTGCCAGCAGTTTACGGGAGCAGTACTTC. The chain joins TRBV28 to TRBJ2-7; D remains ambiguous. The CDR3 extends over 10 amino acids. V was trimmed by 2 bases and J by 7 bases, leaving 3 bases between them. The V gene's germline CDR1 is MDHEN and CDR2 SYDVKM. The whole variable domain, remainder taken from reference TRBV28 and TRBJ2-7, is DVKVTQSSRYLVKRTGEKVFLECVQDMDHENMFWYRQDPGLGLRLIYFSYDVKMKEKGDIPEGYSVSREKKERFSLILESASTNQTSMYLCASSLREQYFGPGTRLTVT.

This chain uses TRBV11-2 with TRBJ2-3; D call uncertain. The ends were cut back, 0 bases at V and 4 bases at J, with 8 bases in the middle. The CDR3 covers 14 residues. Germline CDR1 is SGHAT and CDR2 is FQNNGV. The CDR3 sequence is CASSLDYTADTQYF. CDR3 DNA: TGTGCCAGCAGCTTAGATTACACCGCAGATACGCAGTATTTT.

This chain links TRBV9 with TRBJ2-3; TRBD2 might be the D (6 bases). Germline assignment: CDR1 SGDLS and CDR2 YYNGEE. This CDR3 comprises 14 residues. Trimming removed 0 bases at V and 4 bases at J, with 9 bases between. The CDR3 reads CASSVGGKADTQYF. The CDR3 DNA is TGTGCCAGCAGCGTAGGCGGGAAGGCAGATACGCAGTATTTT. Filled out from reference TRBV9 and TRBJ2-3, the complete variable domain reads DSGVTQTPKHLITATGQRVTLRCSPRSGDLSVYWYQQSLDQGLQFLIQYYNGEERAKGNILERFSAQQFPDLHSELNLSSLELGDSALYFCASSVGGKADTQYFGPGTRLTVL.

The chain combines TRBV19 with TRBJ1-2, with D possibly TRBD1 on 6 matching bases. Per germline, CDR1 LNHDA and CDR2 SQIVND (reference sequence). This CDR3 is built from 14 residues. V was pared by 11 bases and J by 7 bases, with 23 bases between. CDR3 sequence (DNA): TGTGCCCGCTCAGGGCGGCAGGGGTGGTTTGGCTACACCTTC. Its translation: CARSGRQGWFGYTF. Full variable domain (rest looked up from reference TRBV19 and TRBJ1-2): DGGITQSPKYLFRKEGQNVTLSCEQNLNHDAMYWYRQDPGQGLRLIYYSQIVNDFQKGDIAEGYSVSREKKESFPLTVTSAQKNPTAFYLCARSGRQGWFGYTFGSGTRLTVV.

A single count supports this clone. In DNA, the CDR3 is TGTGCCACCAGCAGAGATCGGCGGGGAAATTCACCCCTCCACTTT. Protein sequence: CATSRDRRGNSPLHF. V gene TRBV15 combines with J gene TRBJ1-6; D not certain. Looked up from germline, CDR1 is LNHNV and CDR2 is YYDKDF (reference sequence). The CDR3 is 15 amino acids. V was cut by 0 bases and J by 7 bases, with 10 bases left in between.

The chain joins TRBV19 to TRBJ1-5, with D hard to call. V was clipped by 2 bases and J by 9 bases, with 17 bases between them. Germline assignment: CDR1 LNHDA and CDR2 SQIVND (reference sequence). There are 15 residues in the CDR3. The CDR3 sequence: CASSITWSSGRPQHF. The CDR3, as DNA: TGTGCCAGTAGTATAACGTGGTCCTCCGGTAGGCCCCAGCATTTT. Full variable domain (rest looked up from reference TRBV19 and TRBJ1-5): DGGITQSPKYLFRKEGQNVTLSCEQNLNHDAMYWYRQDPGQGLRLIYYSQIVNDFQKGDIAEGYSVSREKKESFPLTVTSAQKNPTAFYLCASSITWSSGRPQHFGDGTRLSIL.

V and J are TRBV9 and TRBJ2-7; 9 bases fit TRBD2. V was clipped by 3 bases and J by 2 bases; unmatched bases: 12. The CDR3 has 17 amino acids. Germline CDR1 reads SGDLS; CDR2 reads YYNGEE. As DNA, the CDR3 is TGTGCCAGCAGCGAGCAGGGGGGGACTAGCCGAGCCTACGAGCAGTACTTC. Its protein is CASSEQGGTSRAYEQYF.

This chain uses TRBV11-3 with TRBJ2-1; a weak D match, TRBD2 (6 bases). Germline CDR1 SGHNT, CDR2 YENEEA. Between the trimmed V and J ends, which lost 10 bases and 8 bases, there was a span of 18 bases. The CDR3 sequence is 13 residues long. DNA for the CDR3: TGTGCCAACCTGACTAGTAGGATCGATGAGCAGTTCTTC. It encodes CANLTSRIDEQFF. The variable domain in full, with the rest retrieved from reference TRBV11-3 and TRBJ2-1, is EAGVVQSPRYKIIEKKQPVAFWCNPISGHNTLYWYLQNLGQGPELLIRYENEEAVDDSQLPKDRFSAERLKGVDSTLKIQPAELGDSAVYLCANLTSRIDEQFFGPGTRLTVL.

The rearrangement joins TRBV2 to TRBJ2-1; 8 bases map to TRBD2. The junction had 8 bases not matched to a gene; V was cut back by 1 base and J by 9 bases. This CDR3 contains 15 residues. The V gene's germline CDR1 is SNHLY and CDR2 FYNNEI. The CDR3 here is CASSEGGGPTGEQFF. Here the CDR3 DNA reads TGTGCCAGCAGTGAAGGCGGGGGGCCTACGGGTGAGCAGTTCTTC.

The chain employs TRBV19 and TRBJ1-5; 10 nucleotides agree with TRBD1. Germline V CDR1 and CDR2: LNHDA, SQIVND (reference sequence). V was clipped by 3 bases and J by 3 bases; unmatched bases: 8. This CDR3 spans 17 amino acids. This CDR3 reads CASSIAPGQGNNQPQHF. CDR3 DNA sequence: TGTGCCAGTAGTATCGCCCCGGGACAGGGGAACAATCAGCCCCAGCATTTT.

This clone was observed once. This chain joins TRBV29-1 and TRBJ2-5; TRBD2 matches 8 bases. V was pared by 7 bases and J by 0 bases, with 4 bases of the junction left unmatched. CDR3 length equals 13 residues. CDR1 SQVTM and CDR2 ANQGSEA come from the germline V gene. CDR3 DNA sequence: TGCAGCGGGAGCGGGAGTAACCAAGAGACCCAGTACTTC. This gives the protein CSGSGSNQETQYF.